The 26 T cell receptor beta chains reported below all come from one sample, sequenced in a study of T cell repertoires in breast cancer. During the second nested PCR, blocking oligonucleotides suppressed genes that were not paired. TCRdb re-derived calls from the emulsion pairing reads in MiXCR, one entry per CDR3 protein. The data hold some 37,000 distinct CDR3 sequences, with 45% to 55% observed a single time. Primers covering all TCR V genes were used in emulsion RT-PCR on CD8+ T cells. Sequenced input: CD8+ T cells. The source is a pool of human donors with breast cancer or a healthy control (not recorded which).

The V call is TRBV7-9, the J call TRBJ2-3; D is unclear. The CDR3 runs 14 residues. Germline V gives CDR1 SEHNR, CDR2 FQNEAQ (reference sequence). The V gene lost 2 bases and the J gene lost 0 bases, with 6 bases spanning the gap. CDR3 region: CASSLTLSTDTQYF. The CDR3 region has the DNA TGTGCCAGCAGCTTAACCCTGAGCACAGATACGCAGTATTTT.

The rearrangement links TRBV29-1 to TRBJ2-5; maybe TRBD2 (6 bases). The CDR3 totals 12 residues. Germline V CDR1 and CDR2: SQVTM, ANQGSEA. V gave up 8 bases and J gave up 4 bases, with 14 bases separating them. The DNA of the CDR3 is TGCAGCTTCTCATGGGGAGGAGAGACCCAGTACTTC. It specifies CSFSWGGETQYF. The complete variable domain, with remaining parts taken from reference TRBV29-1 and TRBJ2-5, reads SAVISQKPSRDICQRGTSLTIQCQVDSQVTMMFWYRQQPGQSLTLIATANQGSEATYESGFVIDKFPISRPNLTFSTLTVSNMSPEDSSIYLCSFSWGGETQYFGPGTRLLVL.

This clonotype has at least ten counts. V is TRBV20-1 and J is TRBJ1-5, with a possible D match to TRBD1 (6 bases). This CDR3 is 15 amino acids long. Germline lookup yields CDR1 DFQATT and CDR2 SNEGSKA (reference sequence). The germline V and J ends were trimmed by 0 bases and 7 bases, with 16 bases remaining between them. CDR3 sequence reads: CSARDLRTDRQPQHF. The CDR3 DNA reads as TGCAGTGCTAGAGATCTTCGGACAGACCGGCAGCCCCAGCATTTT.

The V gene is TRBV20-1, the J gene TRBJ2-5; TRBD1 agrees at 8 bases. The germline gives CDR1 DFQATT, CDR2 SNEGSKA (reference sequence). The CDR3 spans 12 residues. The junction had 4 bases not matched to a gene; V was cut back by 3 bases and J by 7 bases. CDR3 in DNA: TGCAGTGCTAGCCAGGGGGCGGGGACCCAGTACTTC. This gives the protein CSASQGAGTQYF.

Details on this clonotype: A much larger clone is a single base away; this may be a read error. The rearrangement joins TRBV6-1 to TRBJ1-2, with TRBD1 as a possible D gene (5 bases). The CDR3 extends over 15 amino acids. Deletions cut 8 bases from V and 0 bases from J, with 16 bases between. Germline assignment: CDR1 MNHNS and CDR2 SASEGT. The CDR3 DNA reads as TGTGCCAGCGGCCCAGCACTAGGGGCTAACTATGGCTACACCTTC. It translates to CASGPALGANYGYTF.

The chain combines TRBV3-1 with TRBJ2-1, with D possibly matching TRBD2 (6 bases). V was cut by 1 base and J by 3 bases, with 10 bases left in between. In germline, CDR1 is LGHDT, CDR2 YNNKEL (reference sequence). The CDR3 runs 15 residues. For the CDR3, the DNA is TGTGCCAGCAGCCAAGGACGGGGGTTCTACAATGAGCAGTTCTTC. This gives the protein CASSQGRGFYNEQFF.

The chain is built from TRBV6-6 and TRBJ1-1; 8 nucleotides match TRBD1. Germline V lookup: CDR1 MNHNY, CDR2 SVGAGI (reference sequence). This CDR3 contains 16 residues. After removal of 0 bases from V and 0 bases from J, the junction contained 3 bases not matched to a gene. For the CDR3, the DNA is TGTGCCAGCAGTTACTCCGGCAGGGGGCTGAACACTGAAGCTTTCTTT. It is translated as CASSYSGRGLNTEAFF.

This clonotype was seen ten or more times. V usage is TRBV7-9 and J usage is TRBJ2-3, with TRBD2 matching over 8 bases. With 2 bases clipped from V and 8 bases from J, the junction kept 9 bases outside the gene matches. The CDR3 length is 15 residues. Germline-derived CDR1 and CDR2 are SEHNR and FQNEAQ (reference sequence). The CDR3, as DNA: TGTGCCAGCAGCTTAACGGCGGGAGGCGGAGGTACGCAGTATTTT. Its translation: CASSLTAGGGGTQYF.

In DNA, the CDR3 is TGTGCCAGCAGCGTCTCTAGCGGGGGGGCCCCTGGAGACAATGAGCAGTTCTTC. Translated, it gives CASSVSSGGAPGDNEQFF. This chain links TRBV7-2 with TRBJ2-1; 12 positions agree with TRBD2. Germline CDR1 reads SGHTA; CDR2 reads FQGNSA. V lost 5 bases to trimming and J lost 5 bases; unmatched junction nucleotides: 13. The CDR3 spans 18 residues.

This clonotype qualifies as medium-sized (0.01 to 0.1%). The chain recombines TRBV20-1 with TRBJ1-1; no reliable D call. Germline values: CDR1 DFQATT, CDR2 SNEGSKA (reference sequence). CDR3 length equals 10 residues. Trimming took 3 bases from V and 3 from J, leaving 2 bases between them. The CDR3 nucleotides are TGCAGTGCTAGCTACACTGAAGCTTTCTTT. Protein product: CSASYTEAFF.

The table lists this clonotype with many counts. The chain couples TRBV6-2 or TRBV6-3 to TRBJ1-6; D gene uncertain. Trimming removed 3 bases from V and 8 bases from J, with 11 bases in between. The germline CDR1 and CDR2 sequences are MNHEY and SVGEGT. This CDR3 has 14 amino acids. The CDR3 loop is CASSYMGKDSPLHF. CDR3 coding DNA: TGTGCCAGCAGTTATATGGGGAAGGATTCACCCCTCCACTTT.

Points on this clonotype: A read error may account for a junction end that differs from germline. The J gene is TRBJ2-3, the V gene TRBV11-2; weak D call: TRBD1 (6 bases). The CDR3 runs to 14 residues. Per the germline V gene, CDR1 is SGHAT and CDR2 is FQNNGV. CDR3 in DNA: TGTGCCACATTCCAGCCAGGGGTGGGAGATACGAAGTATTTT. Translated, it gives CATFQPGVGDTKYF.

The genes are TRBV27 and TRBJ2-2, with D possibly matching TRBD1 (6 bases). The CDR3 extends over 16 amino acids. CDR1 MNHEY and CDR2 SMNVEV come from the germline V gene (reference sequence). V shed 5 bases and J shed 7 bases, with 20 bases lying between them. As DNA, the CDR3 is TGTGCCAGCAGTCCGCTCGACAGGCGTGGCGACGGGGAGCTGTTTTTT. This codes for CASSPLDRRGDGELFF.

This chain links TRBV5-1 with TRBJ1-1; D uncertain. The CDR3 has 13 residues. V lost 6 bases to trimming and J lost 0 bases, with 9 bases between them. Looked up from germline, CDR1 is SGHRS and CDR2 is YFSETQ. CDR3 DNA: TGCGCCAGCAAGGCGCCGATGAACACTGAAGCTTTCTTT. This codes for CASKAPMNTEAFF.

V is TRBV7-8 and J is TRBJ2-7, with 8 bases aligning to TRBD2. V gave up 4 bases and J gave up 2 bases; unmatched junction bases: 7. CDR1 is SGHVS, CDR2 FQNEAQ, per germline. The CDR3 loop spans 15 amino acids. This chain's CDR3 is CASSSISGTTYEQYF. In nucleotides, the CDR3 is TGTGCCAGCAGCTCCATTAGCGGGACTACCTACGAGCAGTACTTC. Full variable domain (rest looked up from reference TRBV7-8 and TRBJ2-7): GAGVSQSPRYKVAKRGQDVALRCDPISGHVSLFWYQQALGQGPEFLTYFQNEAQLDKSGLPSDRFFAERPEGSVSTLKIQRTQQEDSAVYLCASSSISGTTYEQYFGPGTRLTVT.

The sample holds a few counts of this clonotype. The chain uses TRBV10-1 and TRBJ2-7, with D hard to call. This CDR3 comprises 13 residues. V lost 0 bases and J 1 base, leaving 4 bases between the germline ends. The germline gives CDR1 WNHNN, CDR2 SYGVQD (reference sequence). CDR3 protein: CASSESPSYEQYF. The CDR3 DNA follows: TGCGCCAGCAGTGAGTCTCCGTCCTACGAGCAGTACTTC.

Details on this clonotype: A read error may account for a junction end that differs from germline. The chain couples TRBV7-6 to TRBJ2-1; D not certain. This CDR3 contains 14 residues. CDR1 is SGHVS, CDR2 FNYEAQ, per germline. The CDR3 DNA reads TGTGCCGGCAGCTCGAGTGGGGTATACAATGAGCAGTTCTTC. It codes for CAGSSSGVYNEQFF.

A remark on this clonotype: Being one base from a much bigger clone, this may be a read error. The chain uses TRBV25-1 and TRBJ1-1; D ambiguous. Germline CDR1 and CDR2: MGHDK and SYGVNS. V lost 4 bases and J 5 bases, leaving 11 bases between the germline ends. The CDR3 loop spans 13 amino acids. CDR3 sequence (DNA): TGTGCCAGCAGTGTCAGCCCCCTTACTGAAGCTTTCTTT. As protein: CASSVSPLTEAFF.

The chain employs TRBV19 and TRBJ1-5; D ambiguous. CDR1 and CDR2 from the germline V gene are LNHDA and SQIVND (reference sequence). Trimming left V 1 base short and J 0 bases short, with 7 bases between. CDR3 length: 15 amino acids. The CDR3 region is CASSIVQNSNQPQHF. Here the CDR3 DNA reads TGTGCCAGTAGTATAGTCCAGAATAGCAATCAGCCCCAGCATTTT.

V and J are TRBV28 and TRBJ1-1, with 8 bases lining up with TRBD1. J was trimmed by 6 bases and V by 5 bases; bases with no gene match: 11. Per germline, CDR1 MDHEN and CDR2 SYDVKM. The length of the CDR3 is 15 residues. DNA of the CDR3: TGTGCCAGCAGTCGAAACAGGGGGTTGGTATCTGAAGCTTTCTTT. Its protein is CASSRNRGLVSEAFF.

This rearrangement joins TRBV4-1 to TRBJ2-1; D is unresolved. Trimming shortened V by 0 bases and J by 9 bases, and 12 bases separated the two germline ends. CDR3 length: 14 residues. Germline CDR1 is MGHRA and CDR2 is YSYEKL. CDR3 DNA: TGCGCCAGCAGCCAAGACTTAACCTTCGGTGAGCAGTTCTTC. This codes for CASSQDLTFGEQFF.

DNA of the CDR3: TGTGCCAGCATTAGCGGGGGGGACTCCTACAATGAGCAGTTCTTC. Protein product: CASISGGDSYNEQFF. The V gene is TRBV2, the J gene TRBJ2-1, with 11 bases identical to TRBD2. Trimming cost V 7 bases and J 0 bases; bases outside gene matches: 2. The germline V gene encodes CDR1 SNHLY and CDR2 FYNNEI. There are 15 residues in the CDR3.

This clonotype was counted at least ten times. This chain joins TRBV15 and TRBJ2-2, with D uncertain. The CDR3 consists of 13 residues. The germline V and J ends were trimmed by 3 bases and 8 bases, with 10 bases remaining between them. The germline CDR1 and CDR2 sequences are LNHNV and YYDKDF (reference sequence). CDR3 bases: TGTGCCACCAGCAGGGTTCTCAAGGGGGAGCTGTTTTTT. Translated, it gives CATSRVLKGELFF.

V usage is TRBV5-4 and J usage is TRBJ2-3; D is possibly TRBD2 (6 bases). Germline-derived CDR1 and CDR2 are SGHNT and YYREEE (reference sequence). The CDR3 is 15 amino acids. V lost 2 bases and J 0 bases, leaving 10 bases between the germline ends. The CDR3 region is CASSFGGASTDTQYF. CDR3 sequence (DNA): TGTGCCAGCAGCTTCGGCGGGGCTAGCACAGATACGCAGTATTTT.

The V and J genes are TRBV12-5 and TRBJ2-3; 10 nucleotides align to TRBD2. CDR3 length: 15 amino acids. J was trimmed by 1 base and V by 3 bases; bases with no gene match: 1. Germline V CDR1 and CDR2: LGHNT, FRNRAP. The DNA of the CDR3 is TGTGCTAGTGGTTTACTAGCGGGGCGCACAGATACGCAGTATTTT. It translates to CASGLLAGRTDTQYF.

This clonotype was counted only a few times. This chain links TRBV18 with TRBJ1-5, with 7 bases identical to TRBD1. V lost 4 bases to trimming and J lost 4 bases; unmatched junction nucleotides: 10. The CDR3 is 16 amino acids. Looked up from germline, CDR1 is KGHSH and CDR2 is LQKENI. DNA for the CDR3: TGTGCCAGCTCACGGACCCCCGACAGGGCAAATCAGCCCCAGCATTTT. It encodes CASSRTPDRANQPQHF.